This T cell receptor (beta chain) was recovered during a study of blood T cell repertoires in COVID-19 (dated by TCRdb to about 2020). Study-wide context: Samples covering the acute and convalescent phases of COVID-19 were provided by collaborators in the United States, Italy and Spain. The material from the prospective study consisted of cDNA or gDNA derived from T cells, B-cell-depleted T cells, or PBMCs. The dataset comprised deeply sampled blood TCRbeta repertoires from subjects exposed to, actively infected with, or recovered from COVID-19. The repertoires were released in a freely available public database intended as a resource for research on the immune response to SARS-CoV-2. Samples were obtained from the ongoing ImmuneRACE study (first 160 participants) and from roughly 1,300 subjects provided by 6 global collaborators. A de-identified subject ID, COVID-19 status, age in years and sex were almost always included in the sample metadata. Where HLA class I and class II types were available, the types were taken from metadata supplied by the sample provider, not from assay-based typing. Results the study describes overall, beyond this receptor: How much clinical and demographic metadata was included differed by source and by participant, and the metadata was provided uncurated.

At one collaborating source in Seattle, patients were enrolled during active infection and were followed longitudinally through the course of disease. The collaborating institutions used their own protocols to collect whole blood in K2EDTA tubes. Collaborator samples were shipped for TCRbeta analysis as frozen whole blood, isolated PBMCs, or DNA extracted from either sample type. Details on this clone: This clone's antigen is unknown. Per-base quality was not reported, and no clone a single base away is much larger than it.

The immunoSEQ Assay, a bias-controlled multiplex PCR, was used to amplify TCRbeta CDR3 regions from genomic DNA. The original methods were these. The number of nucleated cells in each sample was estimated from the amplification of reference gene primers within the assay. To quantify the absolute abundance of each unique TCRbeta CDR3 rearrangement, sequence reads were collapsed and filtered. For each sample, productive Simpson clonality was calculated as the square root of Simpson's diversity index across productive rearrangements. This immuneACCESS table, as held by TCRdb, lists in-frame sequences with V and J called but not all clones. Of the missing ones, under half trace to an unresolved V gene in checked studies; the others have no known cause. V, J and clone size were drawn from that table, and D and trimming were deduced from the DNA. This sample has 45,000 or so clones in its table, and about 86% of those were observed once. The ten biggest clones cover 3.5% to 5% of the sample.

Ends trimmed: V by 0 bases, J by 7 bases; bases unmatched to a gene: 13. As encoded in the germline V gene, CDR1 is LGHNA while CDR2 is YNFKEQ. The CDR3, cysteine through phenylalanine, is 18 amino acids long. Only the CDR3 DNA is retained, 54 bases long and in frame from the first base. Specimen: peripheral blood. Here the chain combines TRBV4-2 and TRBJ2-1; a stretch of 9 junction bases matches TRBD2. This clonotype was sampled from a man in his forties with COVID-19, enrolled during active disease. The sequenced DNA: TGTGCCAGCAGCCAAGAGACAGGCAGCGGGGGGTCCGGGAATGAGCAGTTCTTC. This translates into CASSQETGSGGSGNEQFF.